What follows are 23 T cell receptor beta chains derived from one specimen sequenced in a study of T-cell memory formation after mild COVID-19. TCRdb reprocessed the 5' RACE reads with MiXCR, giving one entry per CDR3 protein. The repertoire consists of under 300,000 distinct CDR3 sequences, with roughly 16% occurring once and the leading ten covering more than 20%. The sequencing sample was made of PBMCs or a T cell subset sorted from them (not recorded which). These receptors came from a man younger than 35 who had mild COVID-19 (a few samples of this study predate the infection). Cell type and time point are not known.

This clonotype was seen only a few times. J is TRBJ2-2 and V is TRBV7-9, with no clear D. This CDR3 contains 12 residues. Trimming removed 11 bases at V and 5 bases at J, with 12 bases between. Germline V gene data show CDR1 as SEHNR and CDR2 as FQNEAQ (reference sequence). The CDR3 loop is CAPSPYTGELFF. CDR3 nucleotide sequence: TGTGCCCCAAGTCCGTATACCGGGGAGCTGTTTTTT.

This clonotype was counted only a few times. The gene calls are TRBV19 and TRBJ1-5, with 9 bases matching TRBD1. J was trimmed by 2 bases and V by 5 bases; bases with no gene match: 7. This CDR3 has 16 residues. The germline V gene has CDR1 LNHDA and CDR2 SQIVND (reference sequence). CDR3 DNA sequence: TGTGCCAGTAGTCCCCGGACAGGGGCTGGCAATCAGCCCCAGCATTTT. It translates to CASSPRTGAGNQPQHF.

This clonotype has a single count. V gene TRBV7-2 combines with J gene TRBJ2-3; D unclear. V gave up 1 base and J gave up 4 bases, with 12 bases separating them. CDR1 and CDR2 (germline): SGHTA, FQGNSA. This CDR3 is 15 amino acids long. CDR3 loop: CASSLVSQLSDTQYF. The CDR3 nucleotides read TGTGCCAGCAGCTTAGTGAGTCAGCTATCAGATACGCAGTATTTT.

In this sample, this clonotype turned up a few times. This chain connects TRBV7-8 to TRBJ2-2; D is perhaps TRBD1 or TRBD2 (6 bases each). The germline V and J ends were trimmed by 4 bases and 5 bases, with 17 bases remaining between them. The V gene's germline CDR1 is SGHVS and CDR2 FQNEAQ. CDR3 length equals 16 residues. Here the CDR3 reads CASSSNWPGATGELFF. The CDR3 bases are TGTGCCAGCAGCTCCAACTGGCCGGGGGCGACCGGGGAGCTGTTTTTT.

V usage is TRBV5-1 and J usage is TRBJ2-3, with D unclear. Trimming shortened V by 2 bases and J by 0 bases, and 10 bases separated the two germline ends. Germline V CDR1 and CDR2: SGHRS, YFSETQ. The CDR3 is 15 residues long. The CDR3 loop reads CASSLSTSSTDTQYF. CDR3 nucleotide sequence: TGCGCCAGCAGCTTAAGCACCTCTAGCACAGATACGCAGTATTTT.

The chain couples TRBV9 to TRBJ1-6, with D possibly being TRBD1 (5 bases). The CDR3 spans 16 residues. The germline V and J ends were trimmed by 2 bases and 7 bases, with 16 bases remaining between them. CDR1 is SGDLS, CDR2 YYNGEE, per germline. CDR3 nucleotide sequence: TGTGCCAGCAGCGTTCGGTCCATCGGGGGGAATTCACCCCTCCACTTT. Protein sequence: CASSVRSIGGNSPLHF.

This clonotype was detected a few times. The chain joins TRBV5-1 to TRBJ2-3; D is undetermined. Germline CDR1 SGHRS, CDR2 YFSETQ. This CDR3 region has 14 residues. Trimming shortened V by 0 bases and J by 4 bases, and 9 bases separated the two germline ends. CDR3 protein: CASSLVVGADTQYF. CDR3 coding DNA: TGCGCCAGCAGCTTGGTGGTCGGTGCAGATACGCAGTATTTT.

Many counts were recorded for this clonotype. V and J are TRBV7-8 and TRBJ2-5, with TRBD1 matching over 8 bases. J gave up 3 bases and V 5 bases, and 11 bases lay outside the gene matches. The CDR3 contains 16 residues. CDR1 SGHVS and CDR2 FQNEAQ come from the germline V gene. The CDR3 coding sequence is TGTGCCAGCAGCAAAATCCGGGACAGGACCAAAGAGACCCAGTACTTC. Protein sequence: CASSKIRDRTKETQYF. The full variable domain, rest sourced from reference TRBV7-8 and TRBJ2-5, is GAGVSQSPRYKVAKRGQDVALRCDPISGHVSLFWYQQALGQGPEFLTYFQNEAQLDKSGLPSDRFFAERPEGSVSTLKIQRTQQEDSAVYLCASSKIRDRTKETQYFGPGTRLLVL.

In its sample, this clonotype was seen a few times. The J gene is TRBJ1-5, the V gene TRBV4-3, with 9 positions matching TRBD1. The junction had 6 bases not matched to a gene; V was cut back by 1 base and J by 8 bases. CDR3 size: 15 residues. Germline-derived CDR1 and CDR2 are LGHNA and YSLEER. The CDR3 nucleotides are TGCGCCAGCAGCCAAGGGGACAGGGATATAGAGCCCCAGCATTTT. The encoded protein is CASSQGDRDIEPQHF.

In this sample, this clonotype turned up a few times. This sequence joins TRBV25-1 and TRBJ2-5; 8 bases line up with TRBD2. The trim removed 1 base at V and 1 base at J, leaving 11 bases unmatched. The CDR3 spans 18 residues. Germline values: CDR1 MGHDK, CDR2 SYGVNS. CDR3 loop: CASSELLWGTRIQETQYF. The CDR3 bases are TGTGCCAGCAGTGAATTATTATGGGGGACTAGGATCCAAGAGACCCAGTACTTC.

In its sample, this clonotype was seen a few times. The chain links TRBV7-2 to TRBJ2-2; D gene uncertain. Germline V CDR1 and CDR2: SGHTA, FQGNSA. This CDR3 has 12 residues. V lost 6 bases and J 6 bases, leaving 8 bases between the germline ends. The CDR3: CASRQEAGELFF. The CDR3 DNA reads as TGTGCCAGCAGACAAGAGGCCGGGGAGCTGTTTTTT.

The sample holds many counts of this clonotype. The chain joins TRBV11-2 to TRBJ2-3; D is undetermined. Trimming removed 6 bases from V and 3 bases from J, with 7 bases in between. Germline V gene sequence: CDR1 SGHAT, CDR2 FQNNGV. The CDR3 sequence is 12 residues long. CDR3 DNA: TGTGCCAGCAGAGACCGAACAGATACGCAGTATTTT. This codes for CASRDRTDTQYF.

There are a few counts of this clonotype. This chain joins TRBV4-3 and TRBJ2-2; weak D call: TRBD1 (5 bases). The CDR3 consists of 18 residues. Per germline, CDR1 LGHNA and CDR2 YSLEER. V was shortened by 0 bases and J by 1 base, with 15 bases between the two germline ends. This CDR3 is CASSQERQRRLNTGELFF. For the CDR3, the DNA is TGCGCCAGCAGCCAAGAACGACAGCGAAGATTGAACACCGGGGAGCTGTTTTTT.

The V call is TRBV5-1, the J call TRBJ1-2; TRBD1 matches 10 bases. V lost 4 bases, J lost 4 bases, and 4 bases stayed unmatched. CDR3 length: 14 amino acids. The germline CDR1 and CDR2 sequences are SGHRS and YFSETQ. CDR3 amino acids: CASSRDRGVYGYTF. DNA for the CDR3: TGCGCCAGCAGCCGGGACAGGGGCGTCTATGGCTACACCTTC.

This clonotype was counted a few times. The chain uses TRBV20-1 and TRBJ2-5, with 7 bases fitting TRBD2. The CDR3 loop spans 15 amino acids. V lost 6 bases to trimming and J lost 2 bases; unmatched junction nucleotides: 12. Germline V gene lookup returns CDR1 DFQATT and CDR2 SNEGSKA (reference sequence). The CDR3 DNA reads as TGCAGTGCCTGTCCGGCGGGACTAAGGCAAGAGACCCAGTACTTC. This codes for CSACPAGLRQETQYF.

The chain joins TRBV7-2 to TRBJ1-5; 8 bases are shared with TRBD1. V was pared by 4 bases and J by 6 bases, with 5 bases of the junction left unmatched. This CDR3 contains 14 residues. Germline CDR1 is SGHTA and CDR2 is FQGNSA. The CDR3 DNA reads TGTGCCAGCAGCTACCCAGGGGGCGGTCAGCCCCAGCATTTT. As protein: CASSYPGGGQPQHF.

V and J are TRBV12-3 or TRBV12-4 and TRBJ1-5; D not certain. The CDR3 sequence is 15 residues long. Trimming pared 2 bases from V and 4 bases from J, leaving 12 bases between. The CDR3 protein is CASSLWAANNQPQHF. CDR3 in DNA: TGTGCCAGCAGTTTATGGGCAGCCAATAATCAGCCCCAGCATTTT.

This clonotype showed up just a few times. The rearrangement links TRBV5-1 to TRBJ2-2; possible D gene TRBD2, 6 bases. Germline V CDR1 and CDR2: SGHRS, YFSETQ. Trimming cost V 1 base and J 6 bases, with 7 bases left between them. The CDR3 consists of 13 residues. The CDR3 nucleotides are TGCGCCAGCAGCTTGCGGGGGTCCGGGGAGCTGTTTTTT. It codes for CASSLRGSGELFF.

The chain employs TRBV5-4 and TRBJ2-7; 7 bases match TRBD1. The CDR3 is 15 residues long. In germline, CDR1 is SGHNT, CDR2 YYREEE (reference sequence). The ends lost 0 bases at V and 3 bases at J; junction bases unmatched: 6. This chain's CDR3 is CASSLDGDSFYEQYF. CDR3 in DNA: TGTGCCAGCAGCTTGGATGGGGACAGCTTCTACGAGCAGTACTTC. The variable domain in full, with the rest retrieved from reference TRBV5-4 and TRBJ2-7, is ETGVTQSPTHLIKTRGQQVTLRCSSQSGHNTVSWYQQALGQGPQFIFQYYREEENGRGNFPPRFSGLQFPNYSSELNVNALELDDSALYLCASSLDGDSFYEQYFGPGTRLTVT.

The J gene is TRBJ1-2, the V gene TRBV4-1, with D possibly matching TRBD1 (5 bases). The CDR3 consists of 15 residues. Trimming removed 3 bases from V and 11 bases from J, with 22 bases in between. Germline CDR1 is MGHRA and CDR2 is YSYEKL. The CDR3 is CASSQALREGRRYTF. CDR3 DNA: TGCGCCAGCAGCCAGGCTCTCAGGGAGGGGAGGCGATACACCTTC.

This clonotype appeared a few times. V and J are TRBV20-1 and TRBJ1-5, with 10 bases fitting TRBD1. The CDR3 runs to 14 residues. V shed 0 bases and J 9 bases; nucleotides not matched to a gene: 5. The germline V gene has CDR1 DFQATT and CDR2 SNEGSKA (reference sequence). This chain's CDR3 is CSARERGDRGPQHF. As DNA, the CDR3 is TGCAGTGCTAGAGAGAGAGGGGACAGGGGGCCCCAGCATTTT.

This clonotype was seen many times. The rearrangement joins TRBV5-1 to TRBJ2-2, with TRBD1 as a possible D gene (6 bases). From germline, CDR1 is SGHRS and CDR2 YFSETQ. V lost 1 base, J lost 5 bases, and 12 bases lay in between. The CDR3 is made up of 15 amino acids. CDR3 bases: TGCGCCAGCAGCTTGCAGGGGCCGGGTACCGGGGAGCTGTTTTTT. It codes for CASSLQGPGTGELFF.

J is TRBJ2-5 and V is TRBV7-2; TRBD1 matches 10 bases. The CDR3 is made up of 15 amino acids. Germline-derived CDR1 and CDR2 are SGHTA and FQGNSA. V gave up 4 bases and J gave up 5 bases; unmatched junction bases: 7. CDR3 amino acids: CASSYRDRGGETQYF. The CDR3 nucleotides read TGTGCCAGCAGCTACCGGGACAGGGGTGGGGAGACCCAGTACTTC.